This T cell receptor beta chain appears in the sequencing data of a study of control samples from healthy donors and cancer patients. Assay used: immunoSEQ multiplex PCR; TCRdb lists only in-frame clones, some missing. The sample records about 170,000 clones, about nine tenths being singletons. V was clipped by 5 bases and J by 0 bases; unmatched bases: 3. This CDR3 comprises 15 residues. CDR1 is SGHNT and CDR2 is YENEEA in the germline V gene. The V and J genes are TRBV11-3 and TRBJ2-3; 9 positions agree with TRBD2. What was sequenced was blood. The receptor's source is a woman in her thirties or forties in good health. This CDR3 is CASSQTSGSTDTQYF. The CDR3 DNA reads as TGTGCCAGCAGCCAGACTAGCGGTAGCACAGATACGCAGTATTTT.